This T cell receptor (beta chain) was profiled in a study of blood T cell repertoires in COVID-19. Study-wide background: Whether acute or convalescent, the COVID-19 samples came from the United States, Italy and Spain.

As originally analysed: Estimation of nucleated cell counts relied on the amplification of reference gene primers. Produced via immunoSEQ multiplex PCR; TCRdb's table is partial and in-frame only. The V and J calls and clone size come from that table; D and trimming were worked out from the DNA. There are more than 300,000 clones in the sample; over 80% occur only once, and approximately 4.7% lies in the top ten. Assignment of participants to cohorts was predicated upon participant-reported clinical history. J gave up 2 bases and V 5 bases, and 14 bases lay outside the gene matches. The CDR3 runs to 17 residues. CDR1 and CDR2 (germline): SQVTM, ANQGSEA. This clone was recorded at least ten times.

The sample comprised PBMCs or T cells enriched from blood (not recorded which). The chain uses TRBV29-1 and TRBJ2-7, with 11 bases lining up with TRBD1. This TCR came from a woman in her forties or fifties who had recovered from COVID-19. CDR3: CSVWDRGDKRAAYEQYF. CDR3 DNA sequence: TGCAGCGTTTGGGACAGGGGGGATAAGCGGGCCGCCTACGAGCAGTACTTC.